The 17 T cell receptor beta chains below all came from one sample that was sequenced in a study of blood T cell repertoires in COVID-19. The data were produced by immunoSEQ multiplex PCR, yet TCRdb's version contains in-frame clones alone and is incomplete. The table shows more than 85,000 clones, with approximately 85% occurring only once. Material: peripheral blood. The receptors shown here come from a human donor in a cohort sampled during active COVID-19.

CDR3 DNA: TGTGCCAGCAGCACAAACGGAGGTGGGACCCAGTACTTC. As protein: CASSTNGGGTQYF. This rearrangement joins TRBV28 to TRBJ2-5, with D tentatively TRBD2 (5 bases). The CDR3 is 13 amino acids. Trimming took off 6 bases at V and 7 bases at J, with 15 bases between the two ends. CDR1 MDHEN and CDR2 SYDVKM come from the germline V gene. The full variable domain, in which reference TRBV28 and TRBJ2-5 provide the parts outside the CDR3, is DVKVTQSSRYLVKRTGEKVFLECVQDMDHENMFWYRQDPGLGLRLIYFSYDVKMKEKGDIPEGYSVSREKKERFSLILESASTNQTSMYLCASSTNGGGTQYFGPGTRLLVL.

This sequence joins TRBV4-2 and TRBJ2-1; D is possibly TRBD2 (6 bases). This CDR3 spans 18 amino acids. Germline CDR1 and CDR2: LGHNA and YNFKEQ. Trimming removed 4 bases at V and 5 bases at J, with 24 bases between. The CDR3 here is CASSPYLERDFTHNEQFF. As DNA, the CDR3 is TGTGCCAGCAGCCCTTACCTAGAGAGGGACTTCACGCACAATGAGCAGTTCTTC.

The J gene is TRBJ1-1, the V gene TRBV12-3 or TRBV12-4; TRBD1 matches at 7 bases. The J segment lost 10 bases and the V segment lost 7 bases, leaving 9 bases of the junction unmatched. This CDR3 region has 12 residues. The CDR3 loop reads CASTPEGQRAFF. As DNA, the CDR3 is TGTGCCAGCACCCCCGAGGGACAGAGAGCTTTCTTT.

The rearrangement links TRBV27 to TRBJ2-2, with no clear D. The CDR3 contains 14 residues. Trimming removed 7 bases from V and 1 base from J, with 10 bases in between. Germline assignment: CDR1 MNHEY and CDR2 SMNVEV (reference sequence). The CDR3 DNA is TGTGCCAGCACCCACAGCCAGAACACCGGGGAGCTGTTTTTT. Encoded protein: CASTHSQNTGELFF.

The CDR3 sequence is CAWSANRGEAFF. The CDR3 DNA reads as TGTGCCTGGAGTGCAAACCGGGGTGAAGCTTTCTTT. The V and J genes are TRBV30 and TRBJ1-1; D uncertain. This CDR3 is built from 12 residues. Germline CDR1 is GTSNPN and CDR2 is SVGIG (reference sequence). V lost 1 base and J lost 7, with 10 bases in between. Supplemented by reference TRBV30 and TRBJ1-1, the full variable domain reads SQTIHQWPATLVQPVGSPLSLECTVEGTSNPNLYWYRQAAGRGLQLLFYSVGIGQISSEVPQNLSASRPQDRQFILSSKKLLLSDSGFYLCAWSANRGEAFFGQGTRLTVV.

V gene TRBV10-3 combines with J gene TRBJ1-2, with a weak D call TRBD1 (5 bases). The CDR3 totals 16 residues. CDR1 ENHRY and CDR2 SYGVKD come from the germline V gene. Deletions cut 3 bases from V and 0 bases from J, with 14 bases between. CDR3 residues: CAISEFSDTPNYGYTF. The DNA of the CDR3 is TGTGCCATCAGTGAATTCTCGGACACCCCTAACTATGGCTACACCTTC.

The rearrangement uses TRBV5-4 and TRBJ2-7, with D possibly matching TRBD2 (6 bases). The germline V gene has CDR1 SGHNT and CDR2 YYREEE (reference sequence). The CDR3 extends over 14 amino acids. The V and J ends lost 4 bases and 4 bases respectively, with 15 bases between them. The CDR3: CASSRAGGEYEQYF. CDR3 coding DNA: TGTGCCAGCAGCCGGGCGGGCGGGGAGTACGAGCAGTACTTC. The complete variable domain, with remaining parts taken from reference TRBV5-4 and TRBJ2-7, reads ETGVTQSPTHLIKTRGQQVTLRCSSQSGHNTVSWYQQALGQGPQFIFQYYREEENGRGNFPPRFSGLQFPNYSSELNVNALELDDSALYLCASSRAGGEYEQYFGPGTRLTVT.

The chain is built from TRBV3-1 (or the pseudogene TRBV3-2) and TRBJ2-7; maybe TRBD2 (5 bases). Between the trimmed V and J ends, which lost 2 bases and 4 bases, there was a span of 18 bases. CDR1 is LGHDT and CDR2 is YNNKEL in the germline V gene (reference sequence). CDR3 length equals 16 residues. CDR3 region: CASSQSPCCGSYEQYF. The CDR3 DNA reads TGTGCCAGCAGCCAAAGCCCATGTTGCGGGTCATACGAGCAGTACTTC.

This chain uses TRBV4-1 with TRBJ1-1, with D maybe TRBD1 (6 bases). Trimming cost V 4 bases and J 1 base, with 7 bases left between them. CDR1 is MGHRA and CDR2 is YSYEKL in the germline V gene. This CDR3 spans 13 amino acids. CDR3 coding DNA: TGCGCCAGCAGCCGGGGACAGAACACTGAAGCTTTCTTT. It codes for CASSRGQNTEAFF.

This clone has just one count. The chain employs TRBV9 and TRBJ1-6, with TRBD1 matching 10 bases. This CDR3 has 15 amino acids. Germline V gives CDR1 SGDLS, CDR2 YYNGEE. Trimming removed 3 bases from V and 10 bases from J; junction bases left unmatched: 7. The CDR3 nucleotides read TGTGCCAGCAGCGAGACAGGGGGCAATGACTCACCCCTCCACTTT. Its translation: CASSETGGNDSPLHF.

This clone appeared once. The V gene is TRBV5-5, the J gene TRBJ1-1; TRBD1 is a possible D gene (5 bases). Trimming left V 5 bases short and J 5 bases short, with 16 bases between. The length of the CDR3 is 14 residues. Germline V lookup: CDR1 SGHKS, CDR2 YYEKEE (reference sequence). CDR3 residues: CASSATRGETEAFF. The CDR3 DNA sequence: TGTGCCAGCAGTGCGACGCGGGGCGAGACTGAAGCTTTCTTT.

The V call is TRBV7-3, the J call TRBJ2-2; the match to TRBD1 covers 8 bases. The length of the CDR3 is 15 residues. Trimming cost V 5 bases and J 6 bases; bases outside gene matches: 8. Germline values: CDR1 SGHTA, CDR2 FQGTGA. Here the CDR3 reads CASSPHGQGAGELFF. CDR3 DNA sequence: TGTGCCAGCAGCCCCCACGGACAGGGTGCCGGGGAGCTGTTTTTT.

The V and J genes are TRBV14 and TRBJ1-1; a weak D match, TRBD1 (5 bases). V shed 0 bases and J shed 4 bases, with 12 bases lying between them. CDR1 is SGHDN and CDR2 is FVKESK in the germline V gene. The CDR3 runs 15 residues. The CDR3 nucleotides are TGTGCCAGCAGCCAAGAGGACACCGGGGGCACTGAAGCTTTCTTT. It codes for CASSQEDTGGTEAFF.

This clone was seen just once. The chain couples TRBV6-5 to TRBJ1-2; unclear D gene. CDR3 length equals 14 residues. V dropped 5 bases and J dropped 3 bases, with 13 bases sitting between them. From germline, CDR1 is MNHEY and CDR2 SVGAGI. The CDR3 is CASSPSGRHYGYTF. DNA for the CDR3: TGTGCCAGCAGTCCCTCGGGAAGGCACTATGGCTACACCTTC.

The gene calls are TRBV3-1 (or the pseudogene TRBV3-2) and TRBJ2-7; 7 bases map to TRBD1. V shed 4 bases, J shed 5 bases, and the junction held 11 bases outside the gene matches. Germline V gene data show CDR1 as LGHDT and CDR2 as YNNKEL (reference sequence). CDR3 size: 15 residues. The CDR3 is CASSPRQGTPNEQYF. As DNA, the CDR3 is TGTGCCAGCAGCCCTCGACAGGGAACTCCCAACGAGCAGTACTTC.

This chain joins TRBV2 and TRBJ1-5; maybe TRBD1 (6 bases). The CDR3 sequence is 15 residues long. Germline assignment: CDR1 SNHLY and CDR2 FYNNEI. Trimming cost V 4 bases and J 0 bases, with 10 bases left between them. The DNA of the CDR3 is TGTGCCAGCAGTGGAAGGGGGTATAGCAATCAGCCCCAGCATTTT. Translation gives CASSGRGYSNQPQHF.

The rearrangement joins TRBV2 to TRBJ2-7; 7 bases line up with TRBD1. V dropped 2 bases and J dropped 9; count of bases not matched to a gene: 10. CDR1 and CDR2 (germline): SNHLY, FYNNEI. The CDR3 runs 14 residues. CDR3 sequence (DNA): TGTGCCAGCAGTGAATCACCGACAGGGATCGCGCAGTACTTC. It encodes CASSESPTGIAQYF.